This TCR beta chain derives from a study of identical twins (dated by TCRdb to the mid-2010s). With respect to the entire study: To test whether fetal clonotypes persist, this study deep-sequenced TCR alpha and beta repertoires from monozygotic twins, from unrelated adults of various ages, and from cord blood. To rule out contamination, replicate twin experiments were performed at different times with different library preparation protocols.

Only healthy Caucasian donors were included. Three pairs of female monozygotic twins, all aged 18 to 29 years, were included in the twin cohort. CD4+ and CD8+ T cell populations were isolated with positive isolation kits from Invitrogen. Receptor libraries were prepared by 5' RACE. Sequencing took place on an Illumina HiSeq 2000. A universal primer binding site was introduced by template switching, and a unique molecular identifier was present in the final cDNA, enabling accurate counting of TCR cDNA molecules. Specific primers in the conserved constant-segment region were used to synthesize first-strand cDNA for TCR alpha and beta chains. To control for contamination, every cDNA library was double barcoded, receiving both a SMART-Mk sample barcode and Illumina barcodes. Two successive PCR steps introduced TruSeq adapter sequences along with Illumina sample barcodes. The TCR alpha and beta cDNA libraries were sequenced on the Illumina HiSeq platform using custom primers. The authors' analysis ran thus. MiGEC was used to process raw reads and extract unique molecular identifiers, and MiXCR was used to find CDR3 positions. For each individual, recombination models were inferred using an EM algorithm with the repgenHMM and IGoR tools. Shared clonotype analysis was performed with the tcR package in R, normalizing sharing by the product of cloneset sizes. Out-of-frame nonproductive sequences were analyzed to study raw recombination free of thymic and clonal selection effects. Clones were called with MiXCR by TCRdb after fastp trimmed the public reads at Q25, and only in-frame beta chains were retained. Rows are unified per CDR3 protein, each entry keeping the most common DNA and genes. TCRdb's processing, not the authors', yielded these V and J calls. For this sample there are 500,000 to 600,000 distinct CDR3 sequences; around 20% appear just once. The ten largest make up about 0.91% of the sample.

This clonotype has only one observation. What antigen it recognizes has not been identified. The input lacks base qualities; no much larger clone sits a single base away. Paper-wide results and their limitations: Fewer insertions were carried by abundant cord blood beta clonotypes, a similar but weaker trend appeared in young adult naive repertoires, and no such trend appeared in memory repertoires. Invariant T cells such as MAIT and iNKT could partly confound zero-insertion analyses, although diverse VJ usage argued against such confounding for most clonotypes. Out-of-frame TCR alpha sharing in monozygotic twins was systematically underestimated by recombination models, whereas sharing between unrelated individuals was in agreement with the recombination models. Compared with coincidental sharing between unrelated individuals, out-of-frame TCR alpha sequences shared between twins had an excess of sequences with low generation probability. Because the same donors could not be followed over many years, the conclusions depended on cross-sectional statistical analysis. In beta out-of-frame sequences, excess twin sharing was weaker, because having fewer shared sequences lowered the signal-to-noise ratio.

The same specimen was also included in a second study, on T cells expressing NK-cell markers. The second study reports: In sorted CD3+CD56+NKG2C+, CD3+CD56+NKG2C- and CD3+CD56-NKG2C+ T-cell subsets from about eight donors, TCR beta-chain repertoires were profiled. Among the eight sequenced donors, only one was HCMV-seronegative, while the other seven were HCMV-seropositive. To restrict sorting to alphabetaTCR-expressing T cells, an anti-gammadeltaTCR antibody was added in several experiments. For roughly six donors, the dominant CD3+CD56+NKG2C+ clonotypes were among the top 10 CD8+ clonotypes and accounted for about 1.0-7.5% of CD8+ T cells. Those dominant clonotypes were again the most abundant among CD3+CD56-NKG2C+ cells in a few donors, at about 28.3-65%. Whether the expanded NKG2C-expressing T cell clones were specific for HCMV antigens was left unclear. The eight sequenced donors were randomly selected healthy volunteers, three men and five women. HCMV serostatus was determined by detecting HCMV-specific IgG in serum with a commercial ELISA kit. Reads were demultiplexed and grouped by UMI with MIGEC, and clonotypes were assembled and quantified with MiTCR. To remove erroneous sequences, TCR cDNA sequences were retained only when supported by two or more reads. Downstream repertoire analysis used the tcR package, and clonotypes were matched across fractions by CDR3 nucleotide sequence plus V segment. VDJmatch was used to annotate antigen specificity against VDJdb, with one amino acid substitution in CDR3 allowed.

The sequence was collected from a woman aged 18-35 years in good health. The sequenced sample consisted of CD4+ T cells sorted from blood.

The DNA is as follows: TGTGCCACCAGGATGGCACCCTCTGGGGCCAACGTCCTGACTTTC. Translated, this is CATRMAPSGANVLTF. This chain joins TRBV24-1 to TRBJ2-6; the D gene identity is not certain. Reading the germline V gene gives CDR1 KGHDR and CDR2 SFDVKD. Trimming takes 7 bases from V and 0 bases from J, and the germline ends sit 9 bases apart. The CDR3 measures 15 amino acids from cysteine to phenylalanine. Here the CDR3 DNA is all that survives: 45 bases in frame from base 1.